The rows below give T cell receptor beta chains drawn from one sample of a study of cytomegalovirus exposure and HLA in healthy donors. Clones were sequenced by immunoSEQ multiplex PCR, and TCRdb holds only the in-frame ones, with some missing. Seen here are about 200,000 clones, roughly 80% observed once, and the top ten hold around 15%. The specimen was PBMCs. The receptor source for this set is a man between 40 and 49 years old in good health and CMV-seronegative. Each CDR3 is given with its conserved first and last residue. The D gene is left open where the match is weak. The size of a clone is reported for some rows only, either as once, few or many, or as a class for expanded clones.

len,d_gene,j_gene,abundance,v_gene,CDR3nt,CDR3aa
13,.,TRBJ2-4,.,TRBV28,TGTGCCAGCAACCGCCAGGGGGGAAACATTCAGTACTTC,CASNRQGGNIQYF
15,TRBD1,TRBJ2-5,few,TRBV5-1,TGCGCCAGCAGCCTACAGGGACAGTCCAAGGAGACCCAGTACTTC,CASSLQGQSKETQYF
14,.,TRBJ1-1,.,TRBV27,TGTGCCAGCAGTTTAGGTCTCACGGGTACTGAAGCTTTCTTT,CASSLGLTGTEAFF
14,TRBD1,TRBJ2-5,.,TRBV2,TGTGCCAGCAGTCAGGACAGGTACCAAGAGACCCAGTACTTC,CASSQDRYQETQYF
17,.,TRBJ1-4,.,TRBV11-2,TGTGCCAGCAGCTGGGGCACAGGGCGGTTGAGGAATGAAAAACTGTTTTTT,CASSWGTGRLRNEKLFF
13,.,TRBJ2-1,.,TRBV29-1,TGCAGCGTTGAAGCGGGCAAGGACTATTCGGATGTCTTC,CSVEAGKDYSDVF
14,.,TRBJ1-5,.,TRBV2,TGTGCCAGCATGTTTCTGGAGGGCAATCAGCCCCAGCATTTT,CASMFLEGNQPQHF
17,.,TRBJ2-2,.,TRBV25-1,TGTGCCAGCAGTGAAATGGCGGGACAGACGAACACCGGGGAGCTGTTTTTT,CASSEMAGQTNTGELFF
14,.,TRBJ2-7,.,TRBV10-1,TGCGCCAGCAGTGAGTCGGCAGGGCGCAACGAGCAGTACTTC,CASSESAGRNEQYF
12,.,TRBJ1-2,.,TRBV7-8,TGTGCCAGCAGCTTTCAGGGATATGGCTACACCTTC,CASSFQGYGYTF
15,TRBD2,TRBJ2-1,once,TRBV14,TGTGCCAGCAGCCTTGATGGACTAGGAGGTAGTGAGCAGTTCTTC,CASSLDGLGGSEQFF
13,TRBD2,TRBJ2-1,once,TRBV10-1,TGCGCCAGCCTTGCGGGGGGGTACAATGAGCAGTTCTTC,CASLAGGYNEQFF
16,TRBD1,TRBJ2-7,.,TRBV7-9,TGTGCCAGCACCTCGATGACAGGGGGTCCCATTGTAGGGCAGTACTTC,CASTSMTGGPIVGQYF
14,.,TRBJ2-6,.,TRBV29-1,TGCAGCGTTGAAGAGCGGACTGGGGCCAACGTCCTGACTTTC,CSVEERTGANVLTF
15,.,TRBJ2-5,.,TRBV9,TGTGCCAGCAGCGGGTCACAGGGGGGGCGGGAGACCCAGTACTTC,CASSGSQGGRETQYF
13,.,TRBJ2-7,.,TRBV6-5,TGTGCCAGCAGTTACGGGCCGTCCTACGAGCAGTACTTC,CASSYGPSYEQYF
17,.,TRBJ2-1,.,TRBV4-1,TGCGCCAGCAGCCACCCCCGCGGGGGCGGGGAATACAATGAGCAGTTCTTC,CASSHPRGGGEYNEQFF